One sample yielded the 14 T cell receptor beta chains listed below, sequenced in a study of blood T cell repertoires in COVID-19. Using immunoSEQ multiplex PCR, the repertoire was profiled, and TCRdb retains in-frame clones only, with some absent. The sample has some 140,000 clones, 75% to 85% seen once. The sample comprised peripheral blood. Receptors originate from an older woman with COVID-19, enrolled during active disease.

The genes are TRBV29-1 and TRBJ2-7, with TRBD2 as a possible D gene (6 bases). The germline gives CDR1 SQVTM, CDR2 ANQGSEA. The CDR3 is 15 residues long. The ends were cut back, 6 bases at V and 5 bases at J, with 23 bases in the middle. CDR3 coding DNA: TGCAGCGTGGGCTCCGGGAGTCAGGGTTTCGACGAGCAGTACTTC. Protein: CSVGSGSQGFDEQYF.

This chain links TRBV19 with TRBJ2-7; 8 bases are a match to TRBD1. Germline-derived CDR1 and CDR2 are LNHDA and SQIVND (reference sequence). There are 14 residues in the CDR3. Germline trimming cut 5 bases from V and 5 bases from J; bases unmatched to any gene: 8. CDR3 nucleotide sequence: TGTGCCAGTAGTCCCCCCGGACAGGGCAACGAGCAGTACTTC. The encoded protein is CASSPPGQGNEQYF.

This chain connects TRBV5-5 to TRBJ1-3; tentative D call: TRBD1 (6 bases). The CDR3 spans 15 residues. Germline V lookup: CDR1 SGHKS, CDR2 YYEKEE (reference sequence). Trimming took 3 bases from V and 2 from J, leaving 12 bases between them. The CDR3 loop reads CASSWSGTTGNTIYF. CDR3 nucleotides: TGTGCCAGCAGCTGGAGCGGGACAACTGGAAACACCATATATTTT.

The chain couples TRBV2 to TRBJ1-2; D uncertain. Looked up from germline, CDR1 is SNHLY and CDR2 is FYNNEI. The CDR3 covers 13 residues. Trimming pared 6 bases from V and 4 bases from J, leaving 12 bases between. The CDR3 sequence: CASRREGGYGYTF. The CDR3 coding sequence is TGTGCCAGCAGAAGGGAGGGTGGCTATGGCTACACCTTC. Looking up the rest from reference TRBV2 and TRBJ1-2 gives the full variable domain: EPEVTQTPSHQVTQMGQEVILRCVPISNHLYFYWYRQILGQKVEFLVSFYNNEISEKSEIFDDQFSVERPDGSNFTLKIRSTKLEDSAMYFCASRREGGYGYTFGSGTRLTVV.

The chain couples TRBV28 to TRBJ2-3; 13 bases line up with TRBD2. V lost 6 bases, J lost 2 bases, and 5 bases stayed unmatched. The V gene's germline CDR1 is MDHEN and CDR2 SYDVKM. CDR3 size: 16 residues. The CDR3: CASRTTSGGTTDTQYF. The CDR3 DNA reads as TGTGCCAGCAGAACGACTAGCGGGGGGACCACAGATACGCAGTATTTT.

The rearrangement links TRBV5-1 to TRBJ1-3; tentatively, D is TRBD1 (5 bases). Trimming took off 3 bases at V and 1 base at J, with 11 bases between the two ends. Germline V lookup: CDR1 SGHRS, CDR2 YFSETQ. This CDR3 spans 15 amino acids. CDR3 in amino acids: CASSSGGSSGNTIYF. The CDR3 coding sequence is TGCGCCAGCAGCTCCGGGGGGTCTTCTGGAAACACCATATATTTT.

This rearrangement joins TRBV5-1 to TRBJ1-2; tentatively, D is TRBD1 (6 bases). Trimming pared 3 bases from V and 4 bases from J, leaving 16 bases between. The CDR3 sequence is 15 residues long. Germline V gene sequence: CDR1 SGHRS, CDR2 YFSETQ. The CDR3, as DNA: TGCGCCAGCAGCTCGGACAGAAAATCCCCCTATGGCTACACCTTC. Encoded protein: CASSSDRKSPYGYTF.

J is TRBJ2-2 and V is TRBV7-6; D not certain. Trimming removed 1 base from V and 0 bases from J, with 12 bases in between. The V gene's germline CDR1 is SGHVS and CDR2 FNYEAQ. The CDR3 runs to 17 residues. The CDR3 here is CASSLEASGANTGELFF. The DNA of the CDR3 is TGTGCCAGCAGCTTAGAGGCAAGTGGAGCGAACACCGGGGAGCTGTTTTTT.

The sample holds one count of this clone. The chain's CDR3 is CASSYLGQHNEKLFF. Here the CDR3 DNA reads TGTGCCAGCAGTTACCTTGGGCAACATAATGAAAAACTGTTTTTT. V usage is TRBV6-5 and J usage is TRBJ1-4, with no clear D. The CDR3 extends over 15 amino acids. Germline V CDR1 and CDR2: MNHEY, SVGAGI. V was shortened by 2 bases and J by 4 bases, with 11 bases between the two germline ends.

The chain has TRBV3-1 (or the pseudogene TRBV3-2) and TRBJ1-3, with D possibly matching TRBD1 (5 bases). CDR1 is LGHDT, CDR2 YNNKEL, per germline (reference sequence). The ends were cut back, 1 base at V and 8 bases at J, with 6 bases in the middle. This CDR3 is built from 12 residues. This CDR3 reads CASSQARDTIYF. CDR3 nucleotides: TGTGCCAGCAGCCAAGCCAGGGACACCATATATTTT.

This sequence joins TRBV6-2 or TRBV6-3 and TRBJ2-1; weak D call: TRBD2 (6 bases). V was pared by 5 bases and J by 1 base, with 24 bases between. Germline V gene lookup returns CDR1 MNHEY and CDR2 SVGEGT. CDR3 length: 19 residues. CDR3 protein: CASSQRPTGLGGSYNEQFF. The CDR3, as DNA: TGTGCCAGCAGTCAACGCCCTACGGGGTTGGGGGGTTCCTACAATGAGCAGTTCTTC.

In its sample, this clone was seen a few times. The V call is TRBV5-1, the J call TRBJ2-3, with 8 bases lining up with TRBD1. The J segment lost 5 bases and the V segment lost 4 bases, leaving 12 bases of the junction unmatched. The CDR3 spans 16 residues. CDR1 and CDR2 (germline): SGHRS, YFSETQ. This CDR3 is CASSTGTGGRGDTQYF. The CDR3 nucleotides read TGCGCCAGCAGCACAGGAACAGGGGGTCGGGGAGATACGCAGTATTTT.

This chain links TRBV12-5 with TRBJ1-1; D is unresolved. Germline V lookup: CDR1 LGHNT, CDR2 FRNRAP. V lost 11 bases to trimming and J lost 0 bases, with 7 bases between them. The CDR3 has 11 amino acids. CDR3 sequence reads: CAPSLNTEAFF. In DNA, the CDR3 is TGTGCTCCCTCTTTGAACACTGAAGCTTTCTTT.

The chain combines TRBV5-4 with TRBJ1-6, with 9 bases that match TRBD1. This CDR3 contains 16 residues. From germline, CDR1 is SGHNT and CDR2 YYREEE (reference sequence). V gave up 4 bases and J gave up 8 bases; unmatched junction bases: 10. In nucleotides, the CDR3 is TGTGCCAGCAGCAAAAAATCACAGGGGGCTTATTCACCCCTCCACTTT. This codes for CASSKKSQGAYSPLHF.